Sequencing of this T cell receptor (beta chain) was carried out in a study of T cell responses to AZD1222 COVID-19 vaccine. Broader study findings: Mostly white British, mostly female donors; authors suggested clonal diversity may be underestimated.

The CDR3 length is 12 residues. The V end lost 8 bases, the J end lost 4 bases, and 12 bases lay between the germline ends. Per germline, CDR1 MDHEN and CDR2 SYDVKM. Generated by immunoSEQ multiplex PCR, the TCRdb table keeps only in-frame clones and is missing some. The profile shows about 140,000 clones, approximately 90% of them singletons. A word on this clone: Its cognate antigen is unknown.

The chain employs TRBV28 and TRBJ2-7; unclear D gene. This material consisted of peripheral blood, taken 28 days after the second AZD1222 dose. The receptor comes from an adult who received the AZD1222 COVID-19 vaccine. Here the CDR3 DNA reads TGTGCCAGCGCCTATGGAACGTACGAGCAGTACTTC. This gives the protein CASAYGTYEQYF.